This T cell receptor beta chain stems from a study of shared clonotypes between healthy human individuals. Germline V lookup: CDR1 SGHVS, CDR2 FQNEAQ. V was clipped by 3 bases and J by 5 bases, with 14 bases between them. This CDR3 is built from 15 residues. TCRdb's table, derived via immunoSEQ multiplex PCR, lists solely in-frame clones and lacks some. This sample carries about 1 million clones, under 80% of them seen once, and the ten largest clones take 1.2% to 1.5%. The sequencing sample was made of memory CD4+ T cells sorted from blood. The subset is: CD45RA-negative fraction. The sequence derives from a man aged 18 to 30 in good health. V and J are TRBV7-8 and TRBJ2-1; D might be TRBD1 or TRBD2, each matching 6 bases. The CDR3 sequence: CASSLATGRNNEQFF. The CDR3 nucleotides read TGTGCCAGCAGCTTGGCAACAGGGAGGAACAATGAGCAGTTCTTC.